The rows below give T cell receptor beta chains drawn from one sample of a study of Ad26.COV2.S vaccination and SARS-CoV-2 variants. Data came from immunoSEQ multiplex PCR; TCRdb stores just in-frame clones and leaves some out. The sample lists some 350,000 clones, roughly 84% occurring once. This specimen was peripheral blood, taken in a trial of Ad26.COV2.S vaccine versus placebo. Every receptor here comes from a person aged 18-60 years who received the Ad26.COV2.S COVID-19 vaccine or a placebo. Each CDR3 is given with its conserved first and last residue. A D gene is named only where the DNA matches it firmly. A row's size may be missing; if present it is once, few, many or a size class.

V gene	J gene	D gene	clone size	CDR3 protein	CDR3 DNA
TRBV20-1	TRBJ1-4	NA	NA	CSANLHEKLFF	TGCAGTGCAAACCTTCATGAAAAACTGTTTTTT
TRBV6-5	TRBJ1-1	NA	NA	CASSYSSGRYTEAFF	TGTGCCAGCAGTTACTCTTCCGGTCGGTACACTGAAGCTTTCTTT
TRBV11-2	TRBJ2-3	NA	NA	CASSYNPATDTQYF	TGTGCCAGCAGCTACAACCCCGCCACAGATACGCAGTATTTT
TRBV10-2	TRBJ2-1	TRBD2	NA	CASRDVGGGEQFF	TGCGCCAGCCGGGACGTCGGGGGGGGTGAGCAGTTCTTC
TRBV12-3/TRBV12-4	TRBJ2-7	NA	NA	CASRSTGFYEQYF	TGTGCCAGCAGGTCTACAGGGTTCTACGAGCAGTACTTC
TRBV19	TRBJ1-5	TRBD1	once	CASSTRPGQGDQPQHF	TGTGCCAGTAGTACTCGGCCAGGACAGGGGGATCAGCCCCAGCATTTT
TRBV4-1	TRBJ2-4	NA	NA	CASRRPGGEAKNIQYF	TGCGCCAGCAGGCGCCCCGGGGGTGAAGCCAAAAACATTCAGTACTTC
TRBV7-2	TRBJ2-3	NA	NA	CASSLVPSSTDTQYF	TGTGCCAGCAGCTTAGTCCCCTCTAGCACAGATACGCAGTATTTT
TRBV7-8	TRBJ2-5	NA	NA	CASSLAALTDQETQYF	TGTGCCAGCAGCTTAGCGGCTCTAACAGACCAAGAGACCCAGTACTTC
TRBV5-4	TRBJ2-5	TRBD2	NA	CASSLGGLAGEETQYF	TGTGCCAGCAGCTTGGGGGGCCTAGCGGGAGAAGAGACCCAGTACTTC
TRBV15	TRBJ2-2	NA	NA	CATQRSGELFF	TGTGCCACCCAGCGGTCCGGGGAGCTGTTTTTT
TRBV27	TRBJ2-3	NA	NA	CASSWGRLLSSTDTQYF	TGTGCCAGCAGTTGGGGGCGCCTTCTTTCTAGCACAGATACGCAGTATTTT
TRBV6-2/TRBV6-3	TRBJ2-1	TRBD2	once	CASSYPHLLGLGYNEQFF	TGTGCCAGCAGTTACCCCCACCTCCTGGGACTAGGGTACAATGAGCAGTTCTTC
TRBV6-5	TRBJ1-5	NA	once	CASRIDTTSGQPQHF	TGTGCCAGCAGGATCGATACAACATCTGGTCAGCCCCAGCATTTT
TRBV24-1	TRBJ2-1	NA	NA	CATSGRDDSSYNEQFF	TGTGCCACCAGTGGTAGGGACGATAGCTCCTACAATGAGCAGTTCTTC
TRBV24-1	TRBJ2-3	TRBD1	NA	CATSDPGTGRTDTQYF	TGTGCCACCAGTGATCCCGGGACAGGGCGTACGGATACGCAGTATTTT
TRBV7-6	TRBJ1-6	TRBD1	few	CASSLGQGFGSPLHF	TGTGCCAGCAGCCTTGGACAGGGGTTCGGTTCACCCCTCCACTTT
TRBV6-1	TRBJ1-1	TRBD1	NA	CASSEHRRTGGTEAFF	TGTGCCAGCAGTGAACACCGTCGAACAGGGGGCACTGAAGCTTTCTTT
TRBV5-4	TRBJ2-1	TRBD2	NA	CASSLYRVRSPGGDEQFF	TGTGCCAGCAGCTTGTATCGCGTACGGTCTCCCGGGGGGGATGAGCAGTTCTTC
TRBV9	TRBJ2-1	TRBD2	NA	CASSDSVREAHNEQFF	TGTGCCAGCAGCGATAGTGTCCGGGAGGCCCACAATGAGCAGTTCTTC
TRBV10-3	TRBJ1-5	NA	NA	CAISPAADQPQHF	TGTGCCATCAGCCCCGCAGCGGATCAGCCCCAGCATTTT
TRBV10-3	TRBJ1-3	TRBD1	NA	CAISDDREGLGNTIYF	TGTGCCATCAGTGATGACAGGGAGGGGTTAGGAAACACCATATATTTT
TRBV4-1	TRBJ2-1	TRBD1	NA	CASSQDDRDLYNEQFF	TGCGCCAGCAGCCAAGATGACAGGGACCTCTACAATGAGCAGTTCTTC
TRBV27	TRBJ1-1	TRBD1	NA	CASSLSTGGTEAFF	TGTGCCAGCAGTTTATCGACAGGGGGCACTGAAGCTTTCTTT
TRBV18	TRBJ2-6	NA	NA	CATGLSGANVLTF	TGTGCCACCGGGCTCTCTGGGGCCAACGTCCTGACTTTC
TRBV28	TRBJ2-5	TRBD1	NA	CASSKQGAAQETQYF	TGTGCCAGCAGTAAACAGGGGGCGGCCCAAGAGACCCAGTACTTC
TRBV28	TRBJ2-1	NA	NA	CASTFVGGSYNEQFF	TGTGCCAGCACCTTTGTGGGTGGGTCCTACAATGAGCAGTTCTTC
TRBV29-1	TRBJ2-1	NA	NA	CSVVRREGNEQFF	TGCAGCGTTGTACGGCGGGAAGGGAATGAGCAGTTCTTC
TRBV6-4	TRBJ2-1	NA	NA	CASSDAAGAGNEQFF	TGTGCCAGCAGTGACGCGGCGGGGGCGGGTAATGAGCAGTTCTTC
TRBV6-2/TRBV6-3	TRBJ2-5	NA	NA	CASSYRVGLYF	TGTGCCAGCAGTTACCGCGTAGGTTTGTACTTC
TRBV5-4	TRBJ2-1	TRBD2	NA	CASSLELAGGVEQFF	TGTGCCAGCAGCTTGGAACTAGCGGGAGGGGTTGAGCAGTTCTTC
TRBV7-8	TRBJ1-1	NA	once	CASSLGQKPGPPTEAFF	TGTGCCAGCAGCTTAGGCCAAAAACCAGGGCCCCCAACTGAAGCTTTCTTT
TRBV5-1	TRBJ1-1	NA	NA	CASSLSIPAGTEAFF	TGCGCCAGCAGCTTGTCTATCCCCGCGGGCACTGAAGCTTTCTTT
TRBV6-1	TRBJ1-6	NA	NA	CASSEAAGLGSSYNSPLHF	TGTGCCAGCAGTGAAGCGGCAGGGCTAGGGAGCTCCTATAATTCACCCCTCCACTTT
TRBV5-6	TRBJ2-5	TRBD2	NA	CASSLGRASGGRQETQYF	TGTGCCAGCAGCTTGGGTAGGGCTAGCGGGGGGCGCCAAGAGACCCAGTACTTC
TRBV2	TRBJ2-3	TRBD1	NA	CASSGQGADTQYF	TGTGCCAGCAGTGGACAGGGGGCAGATACGCAGTATTTT
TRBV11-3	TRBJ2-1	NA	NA	CASSIHVNEQFF	TGTGCCAGCAGCATCCACGTCAATGAGCAGTTCTTC
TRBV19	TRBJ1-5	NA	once	CASSIQGNVAQHF	TGTGCCAGTAGTATCCAGGGAAATGTAGCCCAGCATTTT
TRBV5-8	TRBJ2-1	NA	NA	CASSLDRKTYNEQFF	TGTGCCAGCAGCTTGGACAGAAAAACCTACAATGAGCAGTTCTTC
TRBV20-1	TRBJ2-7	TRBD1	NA	CSASPDRANEQYF	TGCAGTGCTAGTCCGGACAGGGCCAACGAGCAGTACTTC
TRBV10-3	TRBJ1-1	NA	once	CAISSIWTQSTEAFF	TGTGCCATCTCGTCAATTTGGACGCAGAGCACTGAAGCTTTCTTT
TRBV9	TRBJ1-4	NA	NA	CASSGPDGEKLFF	TGTGCCAGCAGCGGGCCAGACGGTGAAAAACTGTTTTTT
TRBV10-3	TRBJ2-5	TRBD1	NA	CAISVRGRETQYF	TGTGCCATCAGCGTCAGGGGGCGAGAGACCCAGTACTTC
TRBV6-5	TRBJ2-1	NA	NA	CASSMPGLNNEQFF	TGTGCCAGCAGTATGCCGGGTCTAAACAATGAGCAGTTCTTC
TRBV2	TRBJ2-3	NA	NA	CASSESGYLSTDTQYF	TGTGCCAGCAGTGAATCAGGTTACCTCAGCACAGATACGCAGTATTTT
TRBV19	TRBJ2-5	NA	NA	CASSPYVGRIETQYF	TGTGCCAGTAGCCCCTATGTTGGACGGATAGAGACCCAGTACTTC
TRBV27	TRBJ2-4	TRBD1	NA	CASGYRGQENIQYF	TGTGCCAGCGGGTACAGGGGGCAGGAAAACATTCAGTACTTC
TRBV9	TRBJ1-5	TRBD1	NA	CASGRTGTGNQPQHF	TGTGCCAGCGGACGGACAGGGACTGGCAATCAGCCCCAGCATTTT
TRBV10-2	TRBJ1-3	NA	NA	CASSESGPGNTIYF	TGCGCCAGCAGTGAGTCGGGCCCTGGAAACACCATATATTTT
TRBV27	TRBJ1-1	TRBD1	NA	CASSPWTGGLGDTEAFF	TGTGCCAGCAGTCCTTGGACAGGGGGCTTAGGGGACACTGAAGCTTTCTTT
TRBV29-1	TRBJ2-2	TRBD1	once	CSVEDRQGANTGELFF	TGCAGCGTTGAAGATCGGCAGGGGGCGAACACCGGGGAGCTGTTTTTT